The 30 T cell receptor beta chains given below trace back to one sample, sequenced in a study of neurological immune-mediated disorders. One entry per CDR3 protein, called by TCRdb with MiXCR from the 5' RACE reads. The table records about 71,000 distinct CDR3 sequences, 4.5% of them present only once. Sequenced sample: PBMCs. The receptors come from a man younger than 40 with multiple sclerosis.

In its sample, this clonotype was seen many times. The chain links TRBV27 to TRBJ2-1; 9 nucleotides align to TRBD2. V was pared by 5 bases and J by 3 bases, with 2 bases of the junction left unmatched. This CDR3 spans 14 amino acids. Looked up from germline, CDR1 is MNHEY and CDR2 is SMNVEV (reference sequence). The CDR3 spells CASSERGVYNEQFF. The CDR3 bases are TGTGCCAGCAGTGAGCGGGGGGTCTACAATGAGCAGTTCTTC.

This clonotype was counted many times. The chain carries TRBV12-3 or TRBV12-4 and TRBJ2-1; possibly TRBD1 for D (6 bases). Trimming took 1 base from V and 9 from J, leaving 19 bases between them. The CDR3 contains 16 residues. The CDR3 region has the DNA TGTGCCAGCAGTTTAGAGGGGGATCTCCTAGGGGGTGAGCAGTTCTTC. Its translation is CASSLEGDLLGGEQFF.

At least ten counts were recorded for this clonotype. V is TRBV4-2 and J is TRBJ1-2; D is perhaps TRBD1 (5 bases). The CDR3 contains 15 residues. Trimming pared 0 bases from V and 7 bases from J, leaving 15 bases between. Germline CDR1 reads LGHNA; CDR2 reads YNFKEQ. The CDR3 bases are TGTGCCAGCAGCCAAGATGGGAGTCGACAGTCTGGCTACACCTTC. It encodes CASSQDGSRQSGYTF.

J is TRBJ2-5 and V is TRBV4-1, with 7 bases that match TRBD2. V was clipped by 0 bases and J by 5 bases; unmatched bases: 3. Germline V CDR1 and CDR2: MGHRA, YSYEKL. This CDR3 has 14 amino acids. Written as DNA, the CDR3 is TGCGCCAGCAGCCAAGAACGAGCGGGGGAGACCCAGTACTTC. Residues: CASSQERAGETQYF.

The genes are TRBV4-2 and TRBJ2-7; TRBD1 aligns across 8 bases. CDR1 is LGHNA, CDR2 YNFKEQ, per germline. V was clipped by 2 bases and J by 6 bases; unmatched bases: 12. The CDR3 runs 16 residues. The CDR3 DNA reads as TGTGCCAGCAGCCAAAGGCCGATCCTCACAGGGGGCGAGCAGTACTTC. It translates to CASSQRPILTGGEQYF.

This clonotype came up many times. This rearrangement joins TRBV28 to TRBJ2-7; D uncertain. CDR1 and CDR2 (germline): MDHEN, SYDVKM. Trimming left V 3 bases short and J 2 bases short, with 11 bases between. The CDR3 loop spans 14 amino acids. The CDR3 loop is CASSFSLTTYEQYF. The CDR3 DNA reads as TGTGCCAGCAGTTTTTCCCTGACCACCTACGAGCAGTACTTC.

The table lists this clonotype with many counts. This chain uses TRBV15 with TRBJ1-1; maybe TRBD1 (6 bases). Deletions cut 4 bases from V and 5 bases from J, with 17 bases between. Germline CDR1 and CDR2: LNHNV and YYDKDF (reference sequence). CDR3 length: 15 amino acids. This CDR3 is CATSKGDVTRTEAFF. CDR3 nucleotides: TGTGCCACCAGCAAGGGGGATGTCACACGTACTGAAGCTTTCTTT.

This clonotype was detected many times. This rearrangement joins TRBV5-1 to TRBJ1-1; TRBD1 matches 10 bases. Germline CDR1 reads SGHRS; CDR2 reads YFSETQ. The CDR3 is 14 amino acids. Trimming took 5 bases from V and 4 from J; bases not matched to a gene: 5. Here the CDR3 reads CASSPDRGATEAFF. Here the CDR3 DNA reads TGCGCCAGCAGTCCGGACAGGGGGGCCACTGAAGCTTTCTTT.

This clonotype was counted ten times or more. The chain joins TRBV12-3 or TRBV12-4 to TRBJ2-3; TRBD1 matches at 9 bases. The V gene end was trimmed by 4 bases and the J gene end by 5 bases; junction bases not matched to a gene: 7. This CDR3 comprises 15 residues. CDR3 nucleotides: TGTGCCAGCAGTTCTCCGGGACAGGGAATAGATACGCAGTATTTT. As protein: CASSSPGQGIDTQYF.

This clonotype was observed many times. This sequence joins TRBV20-1 and TRBJ2-7, with a tentative D call TRBD2 (6 bases). Trimming pared 4 bases from V and 0 bases from J, leaving 13 bases between. Looked up from germline, CDR1 is DFQATT and CDR2 is SNEGSKA (reference sequence). CDR3 length equals 14 residues. CDR3 bases: TGCAGTGCTAAACTAGCCTCGAGCTCCTACGAGCAGTACTTC. Protein product: CSAKLASSSYEQYF.

This clonotype has ten or more counts. The chain carries TRBV5-1 and TRBJ2-3; D unclear. CDR1 SGHRS and CDR2 YFSETQ come from the germline V gene. The CDR3 totals 15 residues. V was clipped by 0 bases and J by 1 base, with 9 bases between them. This CDR3 is CASSLDGARTDTQYF. CDR3 nucleotide sequence: TGCGCCAGCAGCTTGGACGGTGCCCGCACAGATACGCAGTATTTT. Together with reference TRBV5-1 and TRBJ2-3, the CDR3 gives the full variable domain: KAGVTQTPRYLIKTRGQQVTLSCSPISGHRSVSWYQQTPGQGLQFLFEYFSETQRNKGNFPGRFSGRQFSNSRSEMNVSTLELGDSALYLCASSLDGARTDTQYFGPGTRLTVL.

There are a few counts of this clonotype. The genes are TRBV12-3 or TRBV12-4 and TRBJ1-1; D is unclear. V lost 2 bases and J lost 4, with 11 bases in between. This CDR3 has 14 amino acids. This CDR3 reads CASSLKDAGTEAFF. CDR3 sequence (DNA): TGTGCCAGCAGTTTAAAGGATGCAGGCACTGAAGCTTTCTTT.

This clonotype was seen at least ten times. This chain connects TRBV2 to TRBJ1-3, with TRBD1 matching 7 bases. The CDR3 totals 15 residues. Trimming at V came to 7 bases and at J to 4 bases, leaving 10 bases not matched to a gene. Germline CDR1 SNHLY, CDR2 FYNNEI. The CDR3 region has the DNA TGTGCCAGCACCGAGGGAGGGGGCAGCGGAAACACCATATATTTT. Amino acids: CASTEGGGSGNTIYF.

The chain employs TRBV5-1 and TRBJ1-1, with D unclear. There are 14 residues in the CDR3. Trimming cost V 2 bases and J 4 bases, with 12 bases left between them. Germline values: CDR1 SGHRS, CDR2 YFSETQ. The CDR3 sequence: CASSLNRETTEAFF. CDR3 sequence (DNA): TGCGCCAGCAGCTTAAATAGAGAGACCACTGAAGCTTTCTTT.

This clonotype was seen ten or more times. The junction departs from germline at one end; a sequencing error may be responsible. The chain employs TRBV6-5 and TRBJ1-6, with D unclear. The CDR3 is 14 amino acids. CDR1 and CDR2 (germline): MNHEY, SVGAGI. This CDR3 reads CASSHSESNSPLHF. The DNA of the CDR3 is TGTGCCAGCAGTCACTCCGAGTCAAATTCACCCCTCCACTTT.

This clonotype was detected ten times or more. This chain joins TRBV5-1 and TRBJ2-7, with unresolved D. CDR3 length equals 14 residues. CDR1 and CDR2 from the germline V gene are SGHRS and YFSETQ. Trimming pared 4 bases from V and 3 bases from J, leaving 14 bases between. CDR3 residues: CASSMGPNYYEQYV. DNA of the CDR3: TGCGCCAGCAGCATGGGCCCGAACTACTACGAGCAGTACGTC.

This clonotype was counted many times. This chain joins TRBV20-1 and TRBJ2-3; D possibly corresponds to TRBD2 (6 bases). The CDR3 is made up of 15 amino acids. The V gene's germline CDR1 is DFQATT and CDR2 SNEGSKA (reference sequence). The V end was cut by 6 bases, the J end by 8 bases, with 24 bases between. CDR3 DNA sequence: TGCAGTGCAAGCCATTGGGGGGAGGTCGTTCGTACGCAGTATTTT. Translating it yields CSASHWGEVVRTQYF.

In this sample, this clonotype turned up many times. This chain links TRBV5-1 with TRBJ2-2; 7 positions match TRBD1. V lost 4 bases and J lost 4; bases outside the gene matches: 4. Germline V CDR1 and CDR2: SGHRS, YFSETQ. The CDR3 runs 14 residues. DNA for the CDR3: TGCGCCAGCAGCCAGACAGGGACCACCGGGGAGCTGTTTTTT. Protein sequence: CASSQTGTTGELFF.

Only a few counts were recorded for this clonotype. This sequence joins TRBV7-2 and TRBJ1-3, with D possibly TRBD1 on 5 matching bases. Germline assignment: CDR1 SGHTA and CDR2 FQGNSA. Between the trimmed V and J ends, which lost 5 bases and 0 bases, there was a span of 14 bases. The CDR3 consists of 16 residues. This CDR3 reads CASSHQGAGSGNTIYF. The CDR3, as DNA: TGTGCCAGCAGCCACCAAGGGGCTGGCTCTGGAAACACCATATATTTT.

This clonotype occurred many times. J is TRBJ1-3 and V is TRBV9; no reliable D call. CDR3 length: 12 residues. Germline CDR1 is SGDLS and CDR2 is YYNGEE. Trimming removed 4 bases at V and 7 bases at J, with 9 bases between. The CDR3 sequence is CASSTAGNTIYF. The CDR3 DNA follows: TGTGCCAGCAGCACCGCCGGGAACACCATATATTTT.

The chain uses TRBV3-1 and TRBJ1-1; D uncertain. This CDR3 comprises 13 residues. V was cut by 3 bases and J by 7 bases, with 12 bases left in between. The germline V gene encodes CDR1 LGHDT and CDR2 YNNKEL (reference sequence). The CDR3 DNA sequence: TGTGCCAGCAGCCATAGGAATGGGATTGAAGCTTTCTTT. Its translation is CASSHRNGIEAFF.

This clonotype was counted between two and nine times. Germline and junction disagree at one end, which may indicate a read error. The rearrangement joins TRBV10-3 to TRBJ1-6, with a weak D call TRBD1 (5 bases). Germline values: CDR1 ENHRY, CDR2 SYGVKD. CDR3 length: 15 residues. The CDR3 is CDIRRSQGLESPLHF. The CDR3 nucleotides are TGTGACATCAGGAGGAGCCAGGGATTGGAGTCACCCCTCCACTTT.

This clonotype was seen repeatedly, ten times or more. V gene TRBV4-1 combines with J gene TRBJ2-3, with a weak D call TRBD1 (6 bases). Trimming stripped 8 bases from V and 8 bases from J, with 17 bases between. The germline V gene has CDR1 MGHRA and CDR2 YSYEKL. The CDR3 contains 13 residues. The CDR3 DNA sequence: TGCGCCAGCTCGAGGCAGGGGCTTGGTACGCAGTATTTT. Encoded protein: CASSRQGLGTQYF.

This clonotype was observed many times. The gene calls are TRBV11-2 and TRBJ2-1; weak D call: TRBD1 (6 bases). The germline gives CDR1 SGHAT, CDR2 FQNNGV. V was pared by 3 bases and J by 8 bases, with 17 bases between. This CDR3 is 15 amino acids long. The CDR3 reads CASSLTYSTGDEQFF. The CDR3 DNA follows: TGTGCCAGCAGCTTGACATACTCGACAGGCGATGAGCAGTTCTTC.

This clonotype was seen many times. The chain combines TRBV6-1 with TRBJ2-7; D remains unclear. The CDR3 length is 13 residues. Between the trimmed V and J ends, which lost 2 bases and 1 base, there was a span of 6 bases. Germline V gene data show CDR1 as MNHNS and CDR2 as SASEGT. CDR3 in amino acids: CASSETISYEQYV. The CDR3 DNA follows: TGTGCCAGCAGTGAAACGATTTCCTACGAGCAGTACGTC.

This clonotype was counted ten times or more. This chain connects TRBV4-1 to TRBJ1-2; tentative D call: TRBD1 (6 bases). The length of the CDR3 is 14 residues. Germline assignment: CDR1 MGHRA and CDR2 YSYEKL. The V end lost 2 bases, the J end lost 2 bases, and 9 bases lay between the germline ends. DNA of the CDR3: TGCGCCAGCAGCCAATCCCAGGGGAACTATGGCTACACCTTC. This gives the protein CASSQSQGNYGYTF.

This clonotype was seen many times. The rearrangement joins TRBV6-5 to TRBJ1-1; weak D call: TRBD1 (5 bases). This CDR3 comprises 16 residues. V lost 4 bases, J lost 0 bases, and 15 bases lay in between. Looked up from germline, CDR1 is MNHEY and CDR2 is SVGAGI. The CDR3 coding sequence is TGTGCCAGCAGTTTCCATCCACAGGAGTTGAACACTGAAGCTTTCTTT. It encodes CASSFHPQELNTEAFF.

This clonotype was recorded many times. The rearrangement links TRBV3-1 to TRBJ2-2; possible D gene TRBD1, 5 bases. Between the trimmed V and J ends, which lost 0 bases and 9 bases, there was a span of 8 bases. The germline V gene has CDR1 LGHDT and CDR2 YNNKEL (reference sequence). This CDR3 is built from 13 residues. CDR3 sequence: CASSQDRARELFF. CDR3 nucleotides: TGTGCCAGCAGCCAAGACAGGGCGCGGGAGCTGTTTTTT.

At least ten counts were recorded for this clonotype. This rearrangement joins TRBV4-1 to TRBJ2-3; D could derive from TRBD1 or TRBD2 (5 bases each). The V and J ends lost 0 bases and 5 bases respectively, with 15 bases between them. This CDR3 comprises 16 residues. Germline V gives CDR1 MGHRA, CDR2 YSYEKL. The CDR3 protein is CASSQDSRGVQDTQYF. In DNA, the CDR3 is TGCGCCAGCAGCCAAGATAGCCGGGGCGTGCAAGATACGCAGTATTTT.

This clonotype was observed many times. The V call is TRBV20-1, the J call TRBJ1-6, with D tentatively TRBD1 (6 bases). This CDR3 is built from 14 residues. Deletions cut 1 base from V and 6 bases from J, with 10 bases between. Germline CDR1 reads DFQATT; CDR2 reads SNEGSKA (reference sequence). CDR3 in amino acids: CSARADSSNSPLHF. The CDR3 region has the DNA TGCAGTGCTAGAGCGGACAGCTCTAATTCACCCCTCCACTTT.